This TCR beta chain was identified in a study of T cell responses to AZD1222 COVID-19 vaccine. This table comes from immunoSEQ multiplex PCR, and its TCRdb copy is limited to in-frame clones, with some not included. The table records 150,000 to 200,000 clones, approximately 91% of them present only once. Germline CDR1 is SGDLS and CDR2 is YYNGEE. The CDR3 is 15 amino acids. The V gene end was trimmed by 0 bases and the J gene end by 3 bases; junction bases not matched to a gene: 3. Whole-study findings and limits: Researchers report vaccine-associated CD4 TCRs spanning spike, with dominance at 160-218 and 743-854. Following two doses of AZD1222, Spike-specific TCR breadth and depth rose. There were mostly white British donors and more females than males, and clonal diversity was possibly underestimated.

Remarks on this clone: The antigen remains unidentified.

The receptor's source is an adult who received the AZD1222 COVID-19 vaccine. Sample: peripheral blood, taken 28 days after the second AZD1222 dose. This sequence joins TRBV9 and TRBJ2-3; 8 nucleotides match TRBD2. CDR3 sequence reads: CASSVGSGGTDTQYF. The CDR3 coding sequence is TGTGCCAGCAGCGTAGGATCGGGAGGGACAGATACGCAGTATTTT.